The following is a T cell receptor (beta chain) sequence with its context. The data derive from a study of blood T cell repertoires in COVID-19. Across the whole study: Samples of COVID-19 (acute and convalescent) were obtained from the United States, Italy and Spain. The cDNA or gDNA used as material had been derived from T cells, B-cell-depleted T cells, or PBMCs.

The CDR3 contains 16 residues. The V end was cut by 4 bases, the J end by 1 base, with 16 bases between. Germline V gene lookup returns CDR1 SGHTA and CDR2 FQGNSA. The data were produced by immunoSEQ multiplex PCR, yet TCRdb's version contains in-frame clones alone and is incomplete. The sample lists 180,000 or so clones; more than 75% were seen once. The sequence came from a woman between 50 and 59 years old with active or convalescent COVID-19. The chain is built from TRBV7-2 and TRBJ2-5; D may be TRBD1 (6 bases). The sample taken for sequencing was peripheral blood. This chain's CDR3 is CASSSTWDTIQETQYF. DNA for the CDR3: TGTGCCAGCAGCTCCACCTGGGACACCATCCAAGAGACCCAGTACTTC.